These T cell receptor beta chains were read from a single sample in a study of human T cells and chemical hapten exposure. TCRdb ran MiXCR on the 5' RACE reads and lists one entry per CDR3 protein. The sample has about 120,000 distinct CDR3 sequences, approximately 20% seen once; the top ten hold 2.5% to 3.5%. These receptor sequences come from a human donor in good health. CDR3s include the opening cysteine and the closing phenylalanine or tryptophan. D genes are given only for firm matches. Clone size appears in some rows only: once, few, many, or a class for an expanded clone.

CDR3 DNA | CDR3 protein | clone size | J gene | D gene | CDR3 length | V gene
TGTGCCACCAGCAGGGAGGGACTTTCGAGAAATGAGCAGTTCTTC | CATSREGLSRNEQFF | . | TRBJ2-1 | . | 15 | TRBV15
TGTGCCATCAGTGCCCGGACTAGCGTCGACAATGAGCAGTTCTTC | CAISARTSVDNEQFF | few | TRBJ2-1 | TRBD2 | 15 | TRBV10-3
TGTGCCAGCAGTTTACGAGACCAAACCTACGAGCAGTACTTC | CASSLRDQTYEQYF | . | TRBJ2-7 | . | 14 | TRBV27
TGTGCCACCGGAAGGGACTCTGGGGCCAACGTCCTGACTTTC | CATGRDSGANVLTF | few | TRBJ2-6 | . | 14 | TRBV27
TGTGCCACCAGTGACCGTCGGGGGATAGAGACCCAGTACTTC | CATSDRRGIETQYF | few | TRBJ2-5 | . | 14 | TRBV24-1
TGTGCCAGTAGTATGTTGGGCGGGAGGGCCGGACAAGAGACCCAGTACTTC | CASSMLGGRAGQETQYF | few | TRBJ2-5 | TRBD2 | 17 | TRBV19
TGTGCCAGCAGCTTAGAGCGCAGGGGGGAGCAGTTCTTC | CASSLERRGEQFF | . | TRBJ2-1 | TRBD1 | 13 | TRBV11-2
TGTGCCAGCAGTCCCCTCCGGAGCACAGATACGCAGTATTTT | CASSPLRSTDTQYF | . | TRBJ2-3 | . | 14 | TRBV12-3/TRBV12-4
TGTGCCAGCAGCCAGAAGACAGGGGAACGCAATGAGCAGTTCTTC | CASSQKTGERNEQFF | few | TRBJ2-1 | TRBD1 | 15 | TRBV5-4
TGTGCCAGCAGCGTAACTAAAGCGGCAAACACCATATATTTT | CASSVTKAANTIYF | few | TRBJ1-3 | . | 14 | TRBV9
TGCAGTGCTAGACTAGCGGCTAGCACAGATACGCAGTATTTT | CSARLAASTDTQYF | . | TRBJ2-3 | TRBD2 | 14 | TRBV20-1
TGTGCCAGCAGTTTAAGGGGCGGGGCGGTTGAAGCTTTCTTT | CASSLRGGAVEAFF | . | TRBJ1-1 | . | 14 | TRBV12-3/TRBV12-4
TGTGCCAGCAGCCCCGTCCCGGGACAGGGGCTAAACACTGAAGCTTTCTTT | CASSPVPGQGLNTEAFF | . | TRBJ1-1 | TRBD1 | 17 | TRBV13
TGTGCCAGCAGCCCGAAGCCGAGCGGGGGTTCCTACAATGAGCAGTTCTTC | CASSPKPSGGSYNEQFF | . | TRBJ2-1 | TRBD2 | 17 | TRBV7-9
TGCGCCAGCAGCCCATCCGGGACAGGGAGTTTTCGGTGGGCCGGGGAGCTGTTTTTT | CASSPSGTGSFRWAGELFF | . | TRBJ2-2 | TRBD1 | 19 | TRBV5-1
TGTGCCAGCAGTTTCCCCGGGGCCGGGACAAACACCGGGGAGCTGTTTTTT | CASSFPGAGTNTGELFF | . | TRBJ2-2 | . | 17 | TRBV28
TGTGCCAGCAGCGCCTTAGTTAGCACAGATACGCAGTATTTT | CASSALVSTDTQYF | . | TRBJ2-3 | . | 14 | TRBV7-2
TGTGCCAGCTCACCCCCGGGGATTCAAGAGACCCAGTACTTC | CASSPPGIQETQYF | . | TRBJ2-5 | . | 14 | TRBV18
TGTGCCAGCAGCTTAGGGGCAGGGACTACTGGAAACACCATATATTTT | CASSLGAGTTGNTIYF | . | TRBJ1-3 | . | 16 | TRBV7-9
TGTGCCAGCAGTTTATTGGGACGGGATGACGGGGCAGATACGCAGTATTTT | CASSLLGRDDGADTQYF | few | TRBJ2-3 | . | 17 | TRBV28
TGTGCCACCAGTGATGCCCGACAGGGGGCCAAGGAAAAACTGTTTTTT | CATSDARQGAKEKLFF | . | TRBJ1-4 | TRBD1 | 16 | TRBV24-1
TGTGCCAGCAGTTACTCGAGGGGGGCCTACGAGCAGTACTTC | CASSYSRGAYEQYF | . | TRBJ2-7 | . | 14 | TRBV6-5
TGTGCCAGCACTCGGGGGGGGGGCTCCTACGAGCAGTACTTC | CASTRGGGSYEQYF | . | TRBJ2-7 | TRBD2 | 14 | TRBV6-5
TGTGCCAGCTCACCCTACCCCCCGGACTACGAGCAGTACTTC | CASSPYPPDYEQYF | few | TRBJ2-7 | . | 14 | TRBV18
TGCAGCGTTGATTCAGGGTGGAACGAGCAGTACTTC | CSVDSGWNEQYF | . | TRBJ2-7 | . | 12 | TRBV29-1
TGTGCCAGCAGTTTAGGACCTAGCGGGACGCAGTATTTT | CASSLGPSGTQYF | few | TRBJ2-3 | TRBD2 | 13 | TRBV12-3/TRBV12-4